This entry lists 27 T cell receptor beta chains sequenced from one sample in a study of Ad26.COV2.S vaccination and SARS-CoV-2 variants. The treatment here: about 20 received Ad26.COV2.S at low or high dose, single or two shots; 5 received placebo; per-sample allocation not given. Sampling took place 63 days after the first vaccine or placebo injection. Sequencing was performed with immunoSEQ multiplex PCR; in TCRdb, only in-frame clones are kept and a portion is missing. The repertoire holds over 250,000 clones, with around 87% as singletons. Sample: peripheral blood, taken in a trial of Ad26.COV2.S vaccine versus placebo. These receptors originate from a person aged 18-60 years who received the Ad26.COV2.S COVID-19 vaccine or a placebo.

V usage is TRBV7-9 and J usage is TRBJ1-3; no clear D. The ends were cut back, 5 bases at V and 0 bases at J, with 11 bases in the middle. The CDR3 runs 15 residues. The germline CDR1 and CDR2 sequences are SEHNR and FQNEAQ (reference sequence). As DNA, the CDR3 is TGTGCCAGCAGCGTAGGACGTACCTCTGGAAACACCATATATTTT. Protein sequence: CASSVGRTSGNTIYF.

This chain uses TRBV5-1 with TRBJ1-2; no reliable D call. CDR1 is SGHRS and CDR2 is YFSETQ in the germline V gene. CDR3 length: 13 amino acids. V lost 2 bases and J lost 6, with 11 bases in between. Here the CDR3 DNA reads TGCGCCAGCAGCTTATCCGGCCTAGATGGCTACACCTTC. The encoded protein is CASSLSGLDGYTF.

The chain is built from TRBV10-1 and TRBJ2-1, with TRBD2 matching 7 bases. CDR1 is WNHNN, CDR2 SYGVQD, per germline (reference sequence). Trimming removed 5 bases from V and 4 bases from J; junction bases left unmatched: 2. CDR3 length equals 13 residues. CDR3 nucleotides: TGCGCCAGCAGTCTAGCGGATTACAATGAGCAGTTCTTC. Translated: CASSLADYNEQFF.

This sequence joins TRBV7-8 and TRBJ2-1; no definite D call. Trimming removed 5 bases from V and 0 bases from J, with 17 bases in between. CDR3 length: 17 residues. The germline V gene encodes CDR1 SGHVS and CDR2 FQNEAQ. CDR3: CASSPGGVTSSYNEQFF. CDR3 DNA: TGTGCCAGCAGCCCCGGCGGTGTGACAAGCTCCTACAATGAGCAGTTCTTC. Complete variable domain (other parts from reference TRBV7-8 and TRBJ2-1): GAGVSQSPRYKVAKRGQDVALRCDPISGHVSLFWYQQALGQGPEFLTYFQNEAQLDKSGLPSDRFFAERPEGSVSTLKIQRTQQEDSAVYLCASSPGGVTSSYNEQFFGPGTRLTVL.

This clone was counted only a few times. J is TRBJ1-2 and V is TRBV27; perhaps TRBD1 as D (6 bases). This CDR3 region has 14 residues. Trimming cost V 0 bases and J 5 bases, with 10 bases left between them. Germline CDR1 is MNHEY and CDR2 is SMNVEV (reference sequence). Here the CDR3 reads CASSLSGRGYGYTF. The DNA of the CDR3 is TGTGCCAGCAGTTTATCGGGCAGGGGTTATGGCTACACCTTC.

The V call is TRBV19, the J call TRBJ1-5; D unclear. This CDR3 spans 13 amino acids. Germline V gene sequence: CDR1 LNHDA, CDR2 SQIVND (reference sequence). The germline V and J ends were trimmed by 2 bases and 7 bases, with 9 bases remaining between them. This chain's CDR3 is CASSISVSQPQHF. Here the CDR3 DNA reads TGTGCCAGTAGTATATCGGTGAGCCAGCCCCAGCATTTT.

J is TRBJ2-7 and V is TRBV3-1 (or the pseudogene TRBV3-2); D may be TRBD1 (5 bases). This CDR3 is 14 amino acids long. Trimming removed 6 bases at V and 3 bases at J, with 15 bases between. Per germline, CDR1 LGHDT and CDR2 YNNKEL (reference sequence). The CDR3 here is CASSPQGDRYEQYF. The CDR3 region has the DNA TGTGCCAGCAGTCCTCAGGGCGACCGCTACGAGCAGTACTTC.

The chain is built from TRBV12-5 and TRBJ1-1; D is ambiguous. Germline-derived CDR1 and CDR2 are LGHNT and FRNRAP. Trimming took 7 bases from V and 6 from J, leaving 24 bases between them. The CDR3 consists of 16 residues. Here the CDR3 DNA reads TGTGCTAGTGTTGGATCACCGACCAGCATTTTTTCTGAAGCTTTCTTT. It specifies CASVGSPTSIFSEAFF.

The chain couples TRBV2 to TRBJ1-3; D ambiguous. This CDR3 region has 16 residues. Between the trimmed V and J ends, which lost 3 bases and 4 bases, there was a span of 16 bases. CDR1 and CDR2 from the germline V gene are SNHLY and FYNNEI. DNA for the CDR3: TGTGCCAGCAGTGAGGAAAGGAGGGCGCGAGGAAACACCATATATTTT. It codes for CASSEERRARGNTIYF.

This clone was seen only once. This specimen includes other DNA sequences encoding the same CDR3. CDR3 sequence (DNA): TGTGCCAGCAGCTTGGACCGAAACACTGAAGCTTTCTTT. Residues: CASSLDRNTEAFF. The chain couples TRBV5-4 to TRBJ1-1, with D unclear. Germline values: CDR1 SGHNT, CDR2 YYREEE (reference sequence). The CDR3 extends over 13 amino acids. V was pared by 0 bases and J by 2 bases, with 5 bases between.

The rearrangement links TRBV18 to TRBJ1-3, with D perhaps matching TRBD1 (5 bases). V lost 3 bases to trimming and J lost 1 base, with 13 bases between them. The CDR3 consists of 16 residues. Germline CDR1 KGHSH, CDR2 LQKENI. The CDR3 loop reads CASSPGEGLSGNTIYF. The CDR3 nucleotides are TGTGCCAGCTCACCGGGTGAGGGGCTATCTGGAAACACCATATATTTT.

This chain uses TRBV29-1 with TRBJ1-1; a possible D gene is TRBD1 (6 bases). In germline, CDR1 is SQVTM, CDR2 ANQGSEA. This CDR3 has 15 residues. V gave up 4 bases and J gave up 1 base, with 16 bases separating them. The CDR3: CSVAGPQGQNTEAFF. CDR3 bases: TGCAGCGTTGCCGGCCCACAGGGACAGAACACTGAAGCTTTCTTT. Supplemented by reference TRBV29-1 and TRBJ1-1, the full variable domain reads SAVISQKPSRDICQRGTSLTIQCQVDSQVTMMFWYRQQPGQSLTLIATANQGSEATYESGFVIDKFPISRPNLTFSTLTVSNMSPEDSSIYLCSVAGPQGQNTEAFFGQGTRLTVV.

J is TRBJ2-7 and V is TRBV29-1, with a tentative D call TRBD1 (6 bases). This CDR3 spans 11 amino acids. Trimming took 5 bases from V and 4 from J, leaving 9 bases between them. From germline, CDR1 is SQVTM and CDR2 ANQGSEA. CDR3 in amino acids: CSVLQGYEQYF. CDR3 DNA sequence: TGCAGCGTTTTACAGGGATACGAGCAGTACTTC.

Notes on this clone: The sample carries other DNA sequences with the same CDR3. This rearrangement joins TRBV20-1 to TRBJ1-1; D ambiguous. Looked up from germline, CDR1 is DFQATT and CDR2 is SNEGSKA (reference sequence). The CDR3 is made up of 11 amino acids. Trimming pared 1 base from V and 3 bases from J, leaving 3 bases between. CDR3 residues: CSARGDTEAFF. Written as DNA, the CDR3 is TGCAGTGCTAGAGGGGACACTGAAGCTTTCTTT.

The V gene is TRBV18, the J gene TRBJ2-7, with a weak D call TRBD1 (6 bases). The V and J ends lost 2 bases and 2 bases respectively, with 7 bases between them. The germline V gene has CDR1 KGHSH and CDR2 LQKENI. The CDR3 runs 13 residues. Written as DNA, the CDR3 is TGTGCCAGCTCACCAGGGACACCCTACGAGCAGTACTTC. Protein product: CASSPGTPYEQYF.

The chain links TRBV10-3 to TRBJ2-1, with TRBD2 matching 10 bases. Germline CDR1 ENHRY, CDR2 SYGVKD. This CDR3 is built from 21 residues. J lost 0 bases, V lost 0 bases, and 14 bases had no gene match. This chain's CDR3 is CAISESLGASGGFNSYNEQFF. The CDR3 nucleotides read TGTGCCATCAGTGAGTCGCTTGGGGCTAGCGGGGGATTTAACTCCTACAATGAGCAGTTCTTC.

V gene TRBV27 combines with J gene TRBJ1-5; D not resolved. Germline V CDR1 and CDR2: MNHEY, SMNVEV (reference sequence). The CDR3 spans 16 residues. Trimming cost V 2 bases and J 1 base, with 12 bases left between them. CDR3 sequence: CASSLQFPTSNQPQHF. CDR3 nucleotide sequence: TGTGCCAGCAGTTTACAGTTTCCGACCAGCAATCAGCCCCAGCATTTT.

The chain joins TRBV9 to TRBJ1-5; D possibly corresponds to TRBD1 (6 bases). V dropped 1 base and J dropped 2 bases, with 22 bases sitting between them. The CDR3 loop spans 19 amino acids. Germline V gives CDR1 SGDLS, CDR2 YYNGEE. Here the CDR3 reads CASSVSRDTRAGGNQPQHF. CDR3 coding DNA: TGTGCCAGCAGCGTAAGTCGGGACACCAGAGCGGGGGGCAATCAGCCCCAGCATTTT.

The gene calls are TRBV5-1 and TRBJ1-3; perhaps TRBD1 as D (6 bases). Germline V lookup: CDR1 SGHRS, CDR2 YFSETQ. This CDR3 has 16 residues. V was clipped by 0 bases and J by 3 bases, with 13 bases between them. This CDR3 reads CASSLAGQRFGNTIYF. DNA of the CDR3: TGCGCCAGCAGCTTGGCCGGACAGCGGTTTGGAAACACCATATATTTT. Full variable domain (remainder filled in from reference TRBV5-1 and TRBJ1-3): KAGVTQTPRYLIKTRGQQVTLSCSPISGHRSVSWYQQTPGQGLQFLFEYFSETQRNKGNFPGRFSGRQFSNSRSEMNVSTLELGDSALYLCASSLAGQRFGNTIYFGEGSWLTVV.

This chain links TRBV3-1 (or the pseudogene TRBV3-2) with TRBJ1-5; TRBD1 agrees at 9 bases. The CDR3 spans 15 residues. Germline CDR1 reads LGHDT; CDR2 reads YNNKEL (reference sequence). The trim removed 0 bases at V and 9 bases at J, leaving 6 bases unmatched. The CDR3 DNA sequence: TGTGCCAGCAGCCAAGATCTCGGACAGGGGACGCCCCAGCATTTT. As protein: CASSQDLGQGTPQHF.

The rearrangement joins TRBV7-6 to TRBJ2-3, with D unclear. The CDR3 is 12 amino acids. Per germline, CDR1 SGHVS and CDR2 FNYEAQ. The V and J ends lost 1 base and 5 bases respectively, with 4 bases between them. The CDR3 sequence: CASSLGVDTQYF. CDR3 in DNA: TGTGCCAGCAGCTTAGGTGTAGATACGCAGTATTTT.

The CDR3 reads CASSSGTSGPTSYNEQFF. The CDR3 DNA is TGTGCCAGCAGTTCCGGGACTAGCGGGCCTACGTCCTACAATGAGCAGTTCTTC. The V gene is TRBV27, the J gene TRBJ2-1; 12 bases line up with TRBD2. The germline V gene encodes CDR1 MNHEY and CDR2 SMNVEV (reference sequence). Unmatched junction bases numbered 8, after V lost 4 bases and J lost 1 base. The CDR3 contains 18 residues.

The chain combines TRBV3-1 (or the pseudogene TRBV3-2) with TRBJ2-1, with unresolved D. The CDR3 sequence is 13 residues long. Germline CDR1 is LGHDT and CDR2 is YNNKEL (reference sequence). The V end was cut by 3 bases, the J end by 9 bases, with 12 bases between. The CDR3 DNA reads TGTGCCAGCAGCCATTTCCGAGCTGGTGAGCAGTTCTTC. This sequence encodes CASSHFRAGEQFF.

Only one count was recorded for this clone. This sequence joins TRBV28 and TRBJ2-1, with unresolved D. The CDR3 is made up of 16 amino acids. Trimming stripped 7 bases from V and 0 bases from J, with 16 bases between. Germline lookup yields CDR1 MDHEN and CDR2 SYDVKM. CDR3 DNA: TGTGCCAGCACCTCGTCTCGCGGCGACTCCTACAATGAGCAGTTCTTC. This codes for CASTSSRGDSYNEQFF.

The V and J genes are TRBV18 and TRBJ1-2; D is unresolved. Germline V gene lookup returns CDR1 KGHSH and CDR2 LQKENI. Trimming took off 6 bases at V and 8 bases at J, with 22 bases between the two ends. The CDR3 runs to 15 residues. CDR3 amino acids: CASSAEPGHGGGYTF. The CDR3 DNA sequence: TGTGCCAGCTCCGCCGAGCCGGGCCACGGCGGGGGCTACACCTTC.

CDR3 sequence (DNA): TGTGCCAGCAGCTTGGTGGGACAGGGGGCCCACGAGCAGTACTTC. Amino acid sequence: CASSLVGQGAHEQYF. The genes are TRBV5-8 and TRBJ2-7; 12 positions agree with TRBD1. J lost 5 bases, V lost 0 bases, and 3 bases had no gene match. The CDR3 is made up of 15 amino acids. The germline V gene encodes CDR1 SGHTS and CDR2 YDEGEE.

This clone was found once. V usage is TRBV7-9 and J usage is TRBJ2-5, with unresolved D. V lost 4 bases and J 3 bases, leaving 9 bases between the germline ends. Germline-derived CDR1 and CDR2 are SEHNR and FQNEAQ (reference sequence). The CDR3 totals 13 residues. The CDR3 DNA reads as TGTGCCAGCAGCTGGTCCCCGAAAGAGACCCAGTACTTC. This gives the protein CASSWSPKETQYF. Using reference TRBV7-9 and TRBJ2-5 for the parts outside the CDR3, the full variable domain is DTGVSQNPRHKITKRGQNVTFRCDPISEHNRLYWYRQTLGQGPEFLTYFQNEAQLEKSRLLSDRFSAERPKGSFSTLEIQRTEQGDSAMYLCASSWSPKETQYFGPGTRLLVL.